This T cell receptor (beta chain) was documented in a study of shared clonotypes between healthy human individuals. Study-wide background: CD4 naive cells filled three plates per donor, CD4 memory three, CD8 naive two and CD8 memory one.

CDR1 is MNHEY and CDR2 is SMNVEV in the germline V gene (reference sequence). The CDR3 consists of 14 residues. The V gene lost 6 bases and the J gene lost 7 bases, with 16 bases spanning the gap. CD45RO-negative, CCR7-selected cells formed the naive CD8 fraction, which excluded terminally differentiated effector memory CD45RA+ cells. The table came from immunoSEQ multiplex PCR; TCRdb's copy has only in-frame clones and leaves some out. The table lists 550,000 to 650,000 clones, approximately 96% of them singletons. This clone was observed once. The J gene is TRBJ1-5, the V gene TRBV27; possibly TRBD1 for D (6 bases). The sequenced sample consisted of naive CD8+ T cells sorted from blood. The TCR sequence derives from a woman in her twenties or thirties in good health. This CDR3 reads CASSLTGTRQPQHF. DNA for the CDR3: TGTGCCAGCAGCCTCACAGGGACAAGGCAGCCCCAGCATTTT.